One sample yielded the 27 T cell receptor beta chains listed below, sequenced in a study of Ad26.COV2.S vaccination and SARS-CoV-2 variants. Treatment meaning: 19 received Ad26.COV2.S at low or high dose, single or two shots; 5 received placebo; per-sample allocation not given. It was on day 63 after the first vaccine or placebo injection that samples were taken. TCRdb's table, derived via immunoSEQ multiplex PCR, lists solely in-frame clones and lacks some. The sample lists about 370,000 clones, more than 85% occurring once. This specimen consisted of peripheral blood, obtained in a trial of Ad26.COV2.S vaccine versus placebo. These receptors all stem from a person between 18 and 59 years old who received the Ad26.COV2.S COVID-19 vaccine or a placebo.

The chain uses TRBV7-9 and TRBJ2-1; unclear D gene. The CDR3 is made up of 14 amino acids. CDR1 SEHNR and CDR2 FQNEAQ come from the germline V gene (reference sequence). The V end was cut by 0 bases, the J end by 4 bases, with 7 bases between. The CDR3 region is CASSLASLYNEQFF. The CDR3 DNA sequence: TGTGCCAGCAGCTTAGCTAGCCTTTACAATGAGCAGTTCTTC.

The chain is built from TRBV11-2 and TRBJ1-5; no clear D gene. This CDR3 has 15 residues. V lost 1 base, J lost 5 bases, and 12 bases lay in between. CDR1 is SGHAT, CDR2 FQNNGV, per germline. The CDR3 sequence: CASSLAGFMDQPQHF. CDR3 nucleotides: TGTGCCAGCAGCTTAGCCGGGTTCATGGATCAGCCCCAGCATTTT.

The rearrangement joins TRBV11-3 to TRBJ2-3; either TRBD1 or TRBD2 may supply D (6 bases each). The CDR3 contains 14 residues. In germline, CDR1 is SGHNT, CDR2 YENEEA. Trimming took off 5 bases at V and 2 bases at J, with 11 bases between the two ends. The chain's CDR3 is CASSRGASTDTQYF. The CDR3 nucleotides read TGTGCCAGCAGCAGGGGGGCCTCCACAGATACGCAGTATTTT.

This clone was counted once. The J gene is TRBJ2-1, the V gene TRBV11-2; D remains ambiguous. This CDR3 spans 14 amino acids. Trimming took 1 base from V and 12 from J, leaving 16 bases between them. CDR1 and CDR2 from the germline V gene are SGHAT and FQNNGV. The CDR3 DNA reads TGTGCCAGCAGCTTAGTGACCAGCCCGTCGAGGCAGTTCTTC. The encoded protein is CASSLVTSPSRQFF.

The V and J genes are TRBV5-8 and TRBJ1-2, with D maybe TRBD1 (5 bases). The V end was cut by 4 bases, the J end by 8 bases, with 24 bases between. Germline V gene lookup returns CDR1 SGHTS and CDR2 YDEGEE. The CDR3 length is 16 residues. CDR3 DNA sequence: TGTGCCAGCAGCAGTGGAGGGACCTGGCTGGCGGGGGGCTACACCTTC. Its translation: CASSSGGTWLAGGYTF.

V and J are TRBV5-6 and TRBJ2-5, with TRBD1 matching over 8 bases. The CDR3 length is 15 residues. The V gene end was trimmed by 4 bases and the J gene end by 5 bases; junction bases not matched to a gene: 10. Germline V gene sequence: CDR1 SGHDT, CDR2 YYEEEE. CDR3 in DNA: TGTGCCAGCAGCCTAATCGGACAGGGTCGGGAGACCCAGTACTTC. As protein: CASSLIGQGRETQYF.

The chain carries TRBV20-1 and TRBJ2-5; TRBD1 might be the D (5 bases). The length of the CDR3 is 11 residues. Germline CDR1 and CDR2: DFQATT and SNEGSKA (reference sequence). V was cut by 3 bases and J by 7 bases, with 9 bases left in between. The CDR3 DNA reads TGCAGTGCTAGGACAGAAGGGACCCAGTACTTC. Its protein is CSARTEGTQYF.

This clone was observed a few times. The chain recombines TRBV4-1 with TRBJ1-2; maybe TRBD1 (5 bases). The V gene lost 0 bases and the J gene lost 7 bases, with 15 bases spanning the gap. This CDR3 has 15 residues. Germline values: CDR1 MGHRA, CDR2 YSYEKL. CDR3 bases: TGCGCCAGCAGCCAAGAGGCAGGGCAGGCGTCTGGCTACACCTTC. Amino acid sequence: CASSQEAGQASGYTF.

The rearrangement joins TRBV11-2 to TRBJ1-4; 7 bases fit TRBD1. Unmatched junction bases numbered 2, after V lost 1 base and J lost 0 bases. The CDR3 is 16 residues long. Germline V gene data show CDR1 as SGHAT and CDR2 as FQNNGV. The CDR3, as DNA: TGTGCCAGCAGCTTAGGGCAGGGGGCAACTAATGAAAAACTGTTTTTT. As protein: CASSLGQGATNEKLFF.

V is TRBV30 and J is TRBJ1-5; 8 positions match TRBD1. The CDR3 is made up of 17 amino acids. V shed 1 base and J 2 bases; nucleotides not matched to a gene: 10. Germline lookup yields CDR1 GTSNPN and CDR2 SVGIG (reference sequence). The CDR3 nucleotides read TGTGCCTGGAGTGCCCCCCGGACAGGGATGGGCAATCAGCCCCAGCATTTT. Encoded protein: CAWSAPRTGMGNQPQHF.

The V and J genes are TRBV9 and TRBJ1-2; 9 bases match TRBD1. Germline CDR1 SGDLS, CDR2 YYNGEE. The V and J ends lost 5 bases and 7 bases, in that order; junction bases with no gene match: 6. This CDR3 is 13 amino acids long. In nucleotides, the CDR3 is TGTGCCAGCAGATCGGACAGGGGAGGTGGCTACACCTTC. Its translation: CASRSDRGGGYTF.

The chain carries TRBV5-6 and TRBJ1-2; TRBD1 matches 7 bases. CDR1 and CDR2 (germline): SGHDT, YYEEEE. J was trimmed by 1 base and V by 4 bases; bases with no gene match: 10. This CDR3 spans 16 amino acids. CDR3 region: CASSNFWDRVNYGYTF. The CDR3 coding sequence is TGTGCCAGCAGCAATTTCTGGGACAGAGTTAACTATGGCTACACCTTC.

The gene calls are TRBV6-2 or TRBV6-3 and TRBJ1-1; D gene uncertain. The CDR3 runs to 14 residues. Germline V gene sequence: CDR1 MNHEY, CDR2 SVGEGT. V lost 5 bases and J 1 base, leaving 11 bases between the germline ends. CDR3: CASSAHRENTEAFF. The CDR3 coding sequence is TGTGCCAGCAGTGCCCACAGAGAGAACACTGAAGCTTTCTTT.

This chain joins TRBV4-1 and TRBJ1-4, with 7 bases lining up with TRBD1. The CDR3 runs to 16 residues. Germline CDR1 MGHRA, CDR2 YSYEKL. V was clipped by 4 bases and J by 4 bases; unmatched bases: 9. CDR3 in DNA: TGCGCCAGCAGCCTTCAGACAGGGACCCTTAATGAAAAACTGTTTTTT. This translates into CASSLQTGTLNEKLFF.

This rearrangement joins TRBV7-9 to TRBJ1-2; 8 bases are shared with TRBD1. The CDR3 length is 16 residues. V dropped 5 bases and J dropped 8; count of bases not matched to a gene: 16. The germline V gene has CDR1 SEHNR and CDR2 FQNEAQ (reference sequence). The CDR3 is CASSRDKGQGTWGYTF. CDR3 DNA sequence: TGTGCCAGCAGCCGCGACAAAGGACAGGGTACCTGGGGCTACACCTTC.

The chain couples TRBV5-1 to TRBJ2-1; D may be TRBD1 or TRBD2 (5 bases each). This CDR3 region has 14 residues. V lost 0 bases, J lost 7 bases, and 11 bases lay in between. Germline CDR1 reads SGHRS; CDR2 reads YFSETQ. Here the CDR3 DNA reads TGCGCCAGCAGCTTGGGAGGGGATTGGAATGAGCAGTTCTTC. This codes for CASSLGGDWNEQFF.

This clone has just a few counts. V is TRBV10-3 and J is TRBJ1-6; 7 bases are a match to TRBD1. The CDR3 runs 14 residues. Germline V gene sequence: CDR1 ENHRY, CDR2 SYGVKD. Trimming at V came to 5 bases and at J to 7 bases, leaving 5 bases not matched to a gene. DNA for the CDR3: TGTGCCATCAGTTTGACAGGGCAGAATTCACCCCTCCACTTT. This encodes CAISLTGQNSPLHF.

The chain has TRBV19 and TRBJ1-4, with 7 bases aligning to TRBD1. J gave up 0 bases and V 4 bases, and 8 bases lay outside the gene matches. This CDR3 has 17 residues. Germline V gene data show CDR1 as LNHDA and CDR2 as SQIVND (reference sequence). CDR3 in DNA: TGTGCCAGTAGTACTGGACCAGGGGGACCAACTAATGAAAAACTGTTTTTT. Translation gives CASSTGPGGPTNEKLFF.

The J gene is TRBJ2-7, the V gene TRBV6-6, with 8 positions matching TRBD2. The CDR3 sequence is 14 residues long. V gave up 3 bases and J gave up 2 bases; unmatched junction bases: 3. The germline V gene has CDR1 MNHNY and CDR2 SVGAGI (reference sequence). CDR3 amino acids: CASSYKRGPYEQYF. CDR3 DNA: TGTGCCAGCAGTTATAAGCGGGGGCCCTACGAGCAGTACTTC.

V and J are TRBV29-1 and TRBJ1-2, with no clear D. The CDR3 extends over 12 amino acids. V lost 8 bases to trimming and J lost 3 bases, with 13 bases between them. Germline lookup yields CDR1 SQVTM and CDR2 ANQGSEA. CDR3 DNA sequence: TGCAGCATGCCTCAGGTCGACTATGGCTACACCTTC. Translated: CSMPQVDYGYTF.

V and J are TRBV12-3 or TRBV12-4 and TRBJ1-1; possible D gene TRBD1, 5 bases. V was cut by 1 base and J by 6 bases, with 9 bases left in between. The CDR3 loop spans 13 amino acids. The DNA for the CDR3 is TGTGCCAGCAGTTTAGGGGGGAAACCTGAAGCTTTCTTT. Encoded protein: CASSLGGKPEAFF.

The chain uses TRBV4-1 and TRBJ2-2; TRBD2 might be the D (6 bases). Between the trimmed V and J ends, which lost 6 bases and 4 bases, there was a span of 15 bases. The germline V gene encodes CDR1 MGHRA and CDR2 YSYEKL. The CDR3 consists of 15 residues. Here the CDR3 reads CASRGDGGATGELFF. The CDR3 bases are TGCGCCAGCAGGGGCGATGGAGGGGCCACCGGGGAGCTGTTTTTT.

This clone was counted once. The chain employs TRBV10-1 and TRBJ2-3, with 11 bases fitting TRBD2. After removal of 4 bases from V and 7 bases from J, the junction contained 7 bases not matched to a gene. The CDR3 is 15 residues long. CDR1 WNHNN and CDR2 SYGVQD come from the germline V gene (reference sequence). The CDR3 reads CASSGRLAGSHTQYF. The CDR3 DNA follows: TGCGCCAGCAGTGGCCGACTAGCGGGGAGTCATACGCAGTATTTT.

This chain connects TRBV14 to TRBJ2-7; D possibly uses TRBD1 or TRBD2 (5 bases each). In germline, CDR1 is SGHDN, CDR2 FVKESK. This CDR3 region has 14 residues. V was clipped by 5 bases and J by 3 bases, with 14 bases between them. As DNA, the CDR3 is TGTGCCAGCAGCTCCGGGACGGAATTCTACGAGCAGTACTTC. Its translation is CASSSGTEFYEQYF.

The chain is built from TRBV25-1 and TRBJ1-2, with D possibly matching TRBD1 (5 bases). Between the trimmed V and J ends, which lost 3 bases and 8 bases, there was a span of 16 bases. CDR1 MGHDK and CDR2 SYGVNS come from the germline V gene. The CDR3 spans 14 residues. CDR3 sequence reads: CASSERQSLSGYTF. In DNA, the CDR3 is TGTGCCAGCAGTGAGAGACAGAGCCTTAGCGGCTACACCTTC.

This rearrangement joins TRBV6-5 to TRBJ1-6; 7 positions agree with TRBD1. With 2 bases clipped from V and 9 bases from J, the junction kept 7 bases outside the gene matches. CDR3 length: 15 amino acids. Germline values: CDR1 MNHEY, CDR2 SVGAGI. The CDR3 loop reads CASSYGQAGGSPLHF. CDR3 coding DNA: TGTGCCAGCAGTTACGGACAGGCTGGGGGTTCACCCCTCCACTTT.

The CDR3 DNA is TGTGCCAGCAGCTTGGGGGCTAATGAGCAGTTCTTC. Its protein is CASSLGANEQFF. The genes are TRBV5-6 and TRBJ2-1; no definite D call. V was pared by 0 bases and J by 7 bases, with 5 bases between. CDR1 and CDR2 (germline): SGHDT, YYEEEE. The CDR3 extends over 12 amino acids.